What follows are 13 T cell receptor beta chains derived from one specimen sequenced in a study of cytomegalovirus exposure and HLA in healthy donors. PCR was performed using 60 Vbeta and 13 Jbeta primers. This table comes from immunoSEQ multiplex PCR, and its TCRdb copy is limited to in-frame clones, with some not included. This sample has some 100,000 clones; almost 75% occur once, and the top ten carry 8.4%. The sequencing input was PBMCs. The source of these receptors is a man aged 35-49 years in good health and CMV-seronegative.

V gene TRBV7-9 combines with J gene TRBJ2-1; the match to TRBD1 covers 9 bases. V trimming: 1 base; J trimming: 9 bases; junction bases outside the gene matches: 10. Germline-derived CDR1 and CDR2 are SEHNR and FQNEAQ (reference sequence). The CDR3 spans 16 residues. The CDR3 loop is CASSLGSRDREIEQFF. The CDR3 DNA is TGTGCCAGCAGCTTAGGATCCCGGGACAGGGAAATTGAGCAGTTCTTC.

The J gene is TRBJ1-5, the V gene TRBV4-1; 8 bases line up with TRBD1. The CDR3 totals 14 residues. The junction had 1 base not matched to a gene; V was cut back by 1 base and J by 5 bases. The germline CDR1 and CDR2 sequences are MGHRA and YSYEKL. CDR3 sequence: CASSQGQGYQPQHF. The CDR3 DNA follows: TGCGCCAGCAGCCAAGGACAGGGGTATCAGCCCCAGCATTTT.

The chain employs TRBV19 and TRBJ1-2; D possibly corresponds to TRBD1 (6 bases). This CDR3 is built from 15 residues. CDR1 is LNHDA and CDR2 is SQIVND in the germline V gene (reference sequence). V lost 4 bases and J lost 0, with 12 bases in between. This CDR3 is CASSKQGTANYGYTF. In nucleotides, the CDR3 is TGTGCCAGTAGTAAACAGGGAACGGCTAACTATGGCTACACCTTC.

V is TRBV7-2 and J is TRBJ1-2; 7 nucleotides align to TRBD1. J gave up 2 bases and V 1 base, and 7 bases lay outside the gene matches. Looked up from germline, CDR1 is SGHTA and CDR2 is FQGNSA. The length of the CDR3 is 16 residues. The CDR3 spells CASSLVRAGGNYGYTF. The CDR3, as DNA: TGTGCCAGCAGCTTAGTAAGGGCAGGGGGAAACTATGGCTACACCTTC.

The rearrangement links TRBV29-1 to TRBJ2-1; 8 bases agree with TRBD2. CDR1 and CDR2 (germline): SQVTM, ANQGSEA. This CDR3 comprises 14 residues. The V and J ends lost 4 bases and 8 bases, in that order; junction bases with no gene match: 10. Here the CDR3 reads CSVGERGSQYEQFF. The CDR3 region has the DNA TGCAGCGTTGGTGAGCGGGGGTCCCAATATGAGCAGTTCTTC.

The chain has TRBV5-4 and TRBJ2-5, with 9 bases aligning to TRBD1. The CDR3 is 16 residues long. Losses at the gene ends were 4 bases for V and 4 bases for J; bases not matched to a gene: 11. Per the germline V gene, CDR1 is SGHNT and CDR2 is YYREEE (reference sequence). The CDR3 reads CASSTSRGTGIETQYF. CDR3 coding DNA: TGTGCCAGCAGCACCTCCCGGGGGACAGGGATAGAGACCCAGTACTTC.

J is TRBJ1-2 and V is TRBV21-1; the table's TRBD1 call for D was not verified on the DNA. TRBV21-1 is termed a pseudogene. This CDR3 comprises 12 residues. The CDR3 spells CASETGNYGYTF. The DNA of the CDR3 is TGTGCCAGCGAGACAGGGAACTATGGCTACACCTTC.

This clone has a handful of counts. V and J are TRBV13 and TRBJ2-1, with TRBD1 matching 8 bases. CDR3 length equals 17 residues. V lost 5 bases, J lost 0 bases, and 9 bases stayed unmatched. Germline assignment: CDR1 PRHDT and CDR2 FYEKMQ (reference sequence). This chain's CDR3 is CASSGRDRPSSYNEQFF. As DNA, the CDR3 is TGTGCCAGCAGCGGACGGGACAGGCCGAGCTCCTACAATGAGCAGTTCTTC.

Worth noting for this clone: A read error may account for a junction end that differs from germline. The rearrangement uses TRBV19 and TRBJ2-7; 12 bases agree with TRBD2. There are 14 residues in the CDR3. Germline CDR1 reads LNHDA; CDR2 reads SQIVND (reference sequence). CDR3 sequence reads: CASKRTSGAYGQYF. The CDR3 DNA reads as TGTGCCAGTAAACGGACTAGCGGGGCCTACGGGCAGTACTTC.

The chain recombines TRBV11-2 with TRBJ2-3; D gene unclear. The CDR3 covers 12 residues. Germline values: CDR1 SGHAT, CDR2 FQNNGV. Trimming left V 7 bases short and J 0 bases short, with 5 bases between. CDR3 region: CASTPSTDTQYF. Here the CDR3 DNA reads TGTGCCAGCACCCCGAGCACAGATACGCAGTATTTT.

The chain combines TRBV4-2 with TRBJ2-2; 11 bases match TRBD1. This CDR3 is built from 16 residues. The V and J ends lost 4 bases and 7 bases, in that order; junction bases with no gene match: 8. CDR1 LGHNA and CDR2 YNFKEQ come from the germline V gene. CDR3 bases: TGTGCCAGCAGCCCCACCGGGACAGGGGGGGTCGGGGAGCTGTTTTTT. Protein product: CASSPTGTGGVGELFF.

As DNA, the CDR3 is TGTGCCAGCTCCGAAGTCCGGGCCTACGAGCAGTACTTC. Translating gives CASSEVRAYEQYF. This chain uses TRBV18 with TRBJ2-7; D is ambiguous. V was cut by 6 bases and J by 2 bases, with 11 bases left in between. The CDR3 sequence is 13 residues long. Germline V CDR1 and CDR2: KGHSH, LQKENI.

The gene calls are TRBV5-1 and TRBJ2-1; the D gene is possibly TRBD2 (5 bases). The length of the CDR3 is 16 residues. Looked up from germline, CDR1 is SGHRS and CDR2 is YFSETQ. Trimming cost V 4 bases and J 0 bases, with 14 bases left between them. The CDR3 sequence: CASSPWTDGSYNEQFF. The CDR3 region has the DNA TGCGCCAGCAGCCCATGGACTGACGGCTCCTACAATGAGCAGTTCTTC.